This TCR beta chain was found in a study of blood T cell repertoires in COVID-19 (dated by TCRdb to 2018 to 2021). General notes on the study: Samples covering the acute and convalescent phases of COVID-19 were provided by collaborators in the United States, Italy and Spain. The repertoires were released in a freely available public database intended as a resource for research on the immune response to SARS-CoV-2. Nearly every sample came with metadata listing a de-identified subject ID, COVID-19 status, age in years and sex. Where available, HLA class I and class II types were taken from metadata supplied by the sample provider and were not determined by assay-based typing. Deeply sampled blood TCRbeta repertoires from subjects exposed to, actively infected with, or recovered from COVID-19 were included in the dataset. The prospective study material was composed of cDNA or gDNA derived from T cells, B-cell-depleted T cells, or PBMCs. The samples were drawn from two sources: the first 160 participants of the ongoing ImmuneRACE study, and approximately 1,300 subjects contributed by 6 global collaborators.

The immunoSEQ Assay, a bias-controlled multiplex PCR, was used to amplify TCRbeta CDR3 regions from genomic DNA. The source study handled its data this way. The number of nucleated cells in each sample was estimated by amplification of reference gene primers within the assay. Sequence reads were collapsed and filtered to measure the absolute abundance of every unique TCRbeta CDR3 rearrangement. For each sample, productive Simpson clonality was calculated as the square root of Simpson's diversity index over productive rearrangements. As stored in TCRdb, this immuneACCESS dataset retains in-frame rearrangements with V and J assigned. A fraction of the clones does not appear; measured against another copy, unresolved V genes explain less than half of the discrepancy, and the remainder lacks a known reason. V, J and clone size reflect that table, while D and trimming were determined from the DNA. The sample includes hundreds of thousands of clones, with around nine tenths observed a single time. The top ten constitute less than 9.5% of the sample.

In Seattle, one collaborating source enrolled patients while the infection was active and tracked those patients longitudinally over the course of disease. Whole blood was collected in K2EDTA tubes by collaborating institutions according to the institutions' own protocols. For TCRbeta analysis, collaborators shipped samples in one of three forms: frozen whole blood, isolated PBMCs, or DNA extracted from either of those sample types. General conclusions and limits of the study: How much clinical and demographic metadata was included differed by source and by participant, and the metadata was provided uncurated.

This clone has only a few counts. No cognate antigen has been identified for it. The record has no base qualities; no much larger clone is one base away. At the junction V is shortened by 1 base and J by 3 bases, with 9 bases in between. Looking up the germline V gene yields CDR1 MDHEN and CDR2 SYDVKM. From the cysteine through the phenylalanine, the CDR3 covers 15 amino acids. Only the CDR3 region is kept as DNA, spanning 45 bases read in frame from base 1. The specimen was peripheral blood. The V and J genes are TRBV28 and TRBJ1-4; the D gene lacks a confident call. The clonotype originates from a woman aged 45-60 years with COVID-19, enrolled during active disease. This receptor has the CDR3 CASSLLSGSNEKLFF. The DNA sequence reads TGTGCCAGCAGTTTATTAAGCGGATCTAATGAAAAACTGTTTTTT. Here the CDR3 is joined to the reference TRBV28 and TRBJ1-4 genes, and the full variable domain is: DVKVTQSSRYLVKRTGEKVFLECVQDMDHENMFWYRQDPGLGLRLIYFSYDVKMKEKGDIPEGYSVSREKKERFSLILESASTNQTSMYLCASSLLSGSNEKLFFGSGTQLSVL.